This passage covers 18 T cell receptor beta chains from one sample sequenced in a study of blood T cell repertoires in COVID-19. Data came from immunoSEQ multiplex PCR; TCRdb stores just in-frame clones and leaves some out. The sample holds 50,000 to 65,000 clones, 82% seen once. The sample was peripheral blood. The receptors stem from a woman between 55 and 75 years old with acute or convalescent COVID-19.

The count of this clone is one. The chain carries TRBV4-3 and TRBJ1-2, with 10 positions matching TRBD1. The CDR3 runs to 16 residues. V shed 5 bases and J 0 bases; nucleotides not matched to a gene: 6. Germline V gene lookup returns CDR1 LGHNA and CDR2 YSLEER. The CDR3 bases are TGCGCCAGCAGCGGCCGGGACAGGGGCGCTAACTATGGCTACACCTTC. As protein: CASSGRDRGANYGYTF.

In its sample, this clone was seen once. J is TRBJ1-1 and V is TRBV7-8; D is unresolved. V was cut by 2 bases and J by 3 bases, with 10 bases left in between. Germline V gives CDR1 SGHVS, CDR2 FQNEAQ. The CDR3 loop spans 14 amino acids. The CDR3 protein is CASSLTVVDTEAFF. CDR3 in DNA: TGTGCCAGCAGCTTAACGGTAGTCGACACTGAAGCTTTCTTT.

The V gene is TRBV3-1 (or the pseudogene TRBV3-2), the J gene TRBJ2-5, with D maybe TRBD1 (9 bases). The CDR3 is 15 residues long. Per the germline V gene, CDR1 is LGHDT and CDR2 is YNNKEL (reference sequence). The V end lost 5 bases, the J end lost 5 bases, and 18 bases lay between the germline ends. The CDR3 is CASSLAGQGGETQYF. The CDR3 region has the DNA TGTGCCAGCAGCTTAGCGGGACAGGGAGGTGAGACCCAGTACTTC.

V and J are TRBV5-8 and TRBJ1-6, with 7 bases that match TRBD1. The germline CDR1 and CDR2 sequences are SGHTS and YDEGEE. The CDR3 contains 16 residues. J lost 9 bases, V lost 3 bases, and 12 bases had no gene match. The chain's CDR3 is CASSSSTGRLSSPLHF. CDR3 DNA sequence: TGTGCCAGCAGCTCCTCGACAGGGCGGTTATCTTCACCCCTCCACTTT. Filled out from reference TRBV5-8 and TRBJ1-6, the complete variable domain reads EAGVTQSPTHLIKTRGQQATLRCSPISGHTSVYWYQQALGLGLQFLLWYDEGEERNRGNFPPRFSGRQFPNYSSELNVNALELEDSALYLCASSSSTGRLSSPLHFGNGTRLTVT.

The J gene is TRBJ1-2, the V gene TRBV5-3, with D tentatively TRBD1 (6 bases). TRBV5-3 is assigned to the ORF class and has an uncertain function. The ends were cut back, 3 bases at V and 3 bases at J, with 12 bases in the middle. This CDR3 region has 14 residues. In nucleotides, the CDR3 is TGTGCCAGAAGCTGCTACAGGGATGACTATGGCTACACCTTC. It encodes CARSCYRDDYGYTF.

The chain employs TRBV7-2 and TRBJ2-7; possible D gene TRBD2, 5 bases. Per germline, CDR1 SGHTA and CDR2 FQGNSA. V dropped 2 bases and J dropped 3 bases, with 11 bases sitting between them. There are 14 residues in the CDR3. The CDR3 DNA follows: TGTGCCAGCAGCTTAAGAGGGAGAGGCTACGAGCAGTACTTC. Protein sequence: CASSLRGRGYEQYF.

This clone was detected once. The V call is TRBV7-9, the J call TRBJ1-6; TRBD1 aligns across 10 bases. Trimming removed 5 bases from V and 7 bases from J; junction bases left unmatched: 2. The germline V gene encodes CDR1 SEHNR and CDR2 FQNEAQ (reference sequence). The CDR3 contains 14 residues. As DNA, the CDR3 is TGTGCCAGCAGCCAGGGACAGGGGAATTCACCCCTCCACTTT. As protein: CASSQGQGNSPLHF. Full variable domain (remainder filled in from reference TRBV7-9 and TRBJ1-6): DTGVSQNPRHKITKRGQNVTFRCDPISEHNRLYWYRQTLGQGPEFLTYFQNEAQLEKSRLLSDRFSAERPKGSFSTLEIQRTEQGDSAMYLCASSQGQGNSPLHFGNGTRLTVT.

CDR3 coding DNA: TGTGCCAGCAGCGTGAGCGGCGGGCACCAGCCCCAGCATTTT. Translation: CASSVSGGHQPQHF. The chain carries TRBV9 and TRBJ1-5; D gene ambiguous. The CDR3 runs to 14 residues. Germline V gives CDR1 SGDLS, CDR2 YYNGEE. The V and J ends lost 2 bases and 7 bases respectively, with 13 bases between them.

This clone was seen only a few times. The chain is built from TRBV28 and TRBJ1-5; a weak D match, TRBD1 (5 bases). The CDR3 runs to 14 residues. The V end was cut by 6 bases, the J end by 4 bases, with 13 bases between. From germline, CDR1 is MDHEN and CDR2 SYDVKM. CDR3 sequence reads: CASRYGGPNQPQHF. CDR3 bases: TGTGCCAGCAGATACGGGGGACCTAATCAGCCCCAGCATTTT.

This chain links TRBV30 with TRBJ1-6; no clear D. The length of the CDR3 is 15 residues. In germline, CDR1 is GTSNPN, CDR2 SVGIG (reference sequence). The V gene lost 0 bases and the J gene lost 5 bases, with 11 bases spanning the gap. The CDR3 DNA follows: TGTGCCTGGAGTGTCCTCCGAGGGAATAATTCACCCCTCCACTTT. Its translation: CAWSVLRGNNSPLHF.

This clone was recorded once. The rearrangement links TRBV4-3 to TRBJ2-3; no definite D call. Germline loops: CDR1 LGHNA, CDR2 YSLEER. Trimming took off 2 bases at V and 4 bases at J, with 10 bases between the two ends. The CDR3 loop spans 14 amino acids. DNA for the CDR3: TGCGCCAGCAGCCAAAACCCAGGTGCAGATACGCAGTATTTT. Protein: CASSQNPGADTQYF.

This clone came up a few times. The chain uses TRBV6-2 or TRBV6-3 and TRBJ2-7; 8 bases agree with TRBD1. The length of the CDR3 is 15 residues. The V gene end was trimmed by 1 base and the J gene end by 4 bases; junction bases not matched to a gene: 6. Germline V gives CDR1 MNHEY, CDR2 SVGEGT. The CDR3 reads CASSYWSRGRYEQYF. Here the CDR3 DNA reads TGTGCCAGCAGTTACTGGTCCAGGGGGCGGTACGAGCAGTACTTC.

J is TRBJ2-7 and V is TRBV11-2; TRBD1 aligns across 11 bases. This CDR3 is built from 14 residues. Germline V gene lookup returns CDR1 SGHAT and CDR2 FQNNGV. V was clipped by 3 bases and J by 7 bases; unmatched bases: 5. For the CDR3, the DNA is TGTGCCAGCAGCTTTGGACAGGGGGCCGGAGAGCAGTACTTC. It translates to CASSFGQGAGEQYF.

This clone showed up just a few times. This chain connects TRBV3-1 (or the pseudogene TRBV3-2) to TRBJ1-2, with 7 bases matching TRBD1. With V trimmed by 6 bases and J by 4 bases, 11 bases remained unmatched. Germline CDR1 LGHDT, CDR2 YNNKEL (reference sequence). This CDR3 has 15 residues. The CDR3 sequence is CASSPTGYSFYGYTF. In DNA form, the CDR3 reads TGTGCCAGCAGTCCGACAGGGTACTCTTTCTATGGCTACACCTTC.

This chain uses TRBV10-3 with TRBJ1-3; tentative D call: TRBD1 (5 bases). The germline CDR1 and CDR2 sequences are ENHRY and SYGVKD. CDR3 length equals 15 residues. V was cut by 2 bases and J by 4 bases, with 12 bases left in between. The CDR3 loop is CAISEGQGSGNTIYF. CDR3 DNA: TGTGCCATCAGTGAGGGACAAGGGTCGGGAAACACCATATATTTT.

The V gene is TRBV5-1, the J gene TRBJ1-6; 10 positions match TRBD1. CDR1 is SGHRS, CDR2 YFSETQ, per germline. Losses at the gene ends were 0 bases for V and 6 bases for J; bases not matched to a gene: 3. This CDR3 has 16 amino acids. The CDR3 coding sequence is TGCGCCAGCAGCTTGGCTGACAGGGGGCTTAATTCACCCCTCCACTTT. Encoded protein: CASSLADRGLNSPLHF. Using reference TRBV5-1 and TRBJ1-6 for the parts outside the CDR3, the full variable domain is KAGVTQTPRYLIKTRGQQVTLSCSPISGHRSVSWYQQTPGQGLQFLFEYFSETQRNKGNFPGRFSGRQFSNSRSEMNVSTLELGDSALYLCASSLADRGLNSPLHFGNGTRLTVT.

The V call is TRBV6-5, the J call TRBJ1-2; the match to TRBD1 covers 7 bases. Per the germline V gene, CDR1 is MNHEY and CDR2 is SVGAGI. Trimming at V came to 6 bases and at J to 3 bases, leaving 7 bases not matched to a gene. This CDR3 has 14 residues. CDR3 nucleotide sequence: TGTGCCAGCAGCCCACGCCAGGGGGACTATGGCTACACCTTC. It codes for CASSPRQGDYGYTF.

The rearrangement uses TRBV14 and TRBJ1-1; D uncertain. Germline-derived CDR1 and CDR2 are SGHDN and FVKESK. This CDR3 has 15 amino acids. V gave up 0 bases and J gave up 8 bases, with 16 bases separating them. The CDR3 here is CASSQDLLAGWEAFF. For the CDR3, the DNA is TGTGCCAGCAGCCAAGATCTTCTGGCCGGGTGGGAAGCTTTCTTT.